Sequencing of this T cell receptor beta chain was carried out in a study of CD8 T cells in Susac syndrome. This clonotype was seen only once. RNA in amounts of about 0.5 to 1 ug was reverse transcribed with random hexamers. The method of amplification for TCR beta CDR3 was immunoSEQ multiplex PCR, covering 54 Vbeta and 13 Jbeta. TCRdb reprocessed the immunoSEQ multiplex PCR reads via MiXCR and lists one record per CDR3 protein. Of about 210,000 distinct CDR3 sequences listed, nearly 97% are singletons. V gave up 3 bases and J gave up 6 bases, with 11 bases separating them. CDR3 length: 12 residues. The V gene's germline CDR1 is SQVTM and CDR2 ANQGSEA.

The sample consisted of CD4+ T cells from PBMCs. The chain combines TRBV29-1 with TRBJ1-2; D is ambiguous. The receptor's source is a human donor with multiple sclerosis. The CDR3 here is CSVETRNNGYTF. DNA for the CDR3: TGCAGCGTTGAGACAAGGAATAATGGCTACACCTTC.